The subject of this entry is one T cell receptor beta chain. Its cognate antigen is unknown. The sample comes from a study of T-cell reconstitution after alpha-beta-depleted transplantation in children. Study outcomes and limitations: By one year post-transplant, T-cell counts and diversity largely arose from T cells that were newly produced. Some patients owed their high day-60 TCRbeta diversity to surviving recipient T cells and thymic progenitors. Several hundred expanded graft clones reportedly supplied alpha-beta T cells about two months after transplant.

The TCRbeta library was prepared with unique molecular identifiers. TCRdb processed the PCR reads anew with MiXCR; each CDR3 protein has one entry. The sample holds some 830,000 distinct CDR3 sequences, 16% seen once. The CDR3 consists of 20 residues. Germline-derived CDR1 and CDR2 are SGHVS and FQNEAQ. The V end was cut by 4 bases, the J end by 3 bases, with 27 bases between. The material sequenced was PBMCs, mostly from graft donor cells, taken 360 days after TCRalphabeta/CD19-depleted stem cell transplant. This chain uses TRBV7-8 with TRBJ2-2, with D possibly being TRBD1 (7 bases). This clonotype was obtained from a male patient younger than 18 who had a stem cell transplant for acute lymphoblastic leukemia, so the T cells may come from the graft donor. DNA for the CDR3: TGTGCCAGCAGCTCCGTTCGGACCCAGGGGGAGGACGGGGACACCGGGGAGCTGTTTTTT. Translating it yields CASSSVRTQGEDGDTGELFF.